The 24 T cell receptor beta chains presented below share a single source sample, sequenced in a study of blood T cell repertoires in COVID-19. Using immunoSEQ multiplex PCR, the repertoire was profiled, and TCRdb retains in-frame clones only, with some absent. The sample yields about 140,000 clones, approximately 84% seen once. Sequenced input: PBMCs or T cells enriched from blood (not recorded which). These receptors were collected from a woman between 45 and 65 years old with acute COVID-19.

V gene TRBV11-3 combines with J gene TRBJ2-2; weak D call: TRBD2 (6 bases). This CDR3 spans 13 amino acids. The V end lost 4 bases, the J end lost 3 bases, and 6 bases lay between the germline ends. From germline, CDR1 is SGHNT and CDR2 YENEEA. The CDR3 sequence is CASSWEDTGELFF. The DNA for the CDR3 is TGTGCCAGCAGCTGGGAGGACACCGGGGAGCTGTTTTTT. The entire variable domain, with the rest obtained from reference TRBV11-3 and TRBJ2-2, is as follows: EAGVVQSPRYKIIEKKQPVAFWCNPISGHNTLYWYLQNLGQGPELLIRYENEEAVDDSQLPKDRFSAERLKGVDSTLKIQPAELGDSAVYLCASSWEDTGELFFGEGSRLTVL.

As DNA, the CDR3 is TGTGCCACCAGTGATCCCGATCAGCCCCAGCATTTT. Its protein product is CATSDPDQPQHF. The rearrangement joins TRBV24-1 to TRBJ1-5, with D unresolved. V was shortened by 3 bases and J by 5 bases, with 4 bases between the two germline ends. This CDR3 is built from 12 residues. CDR1 KGHDR and CDR2 SFDVKD come from the germline V gene.

The rearrangement uses TRBV18 and TRBJ1-5; TRBD1 is a possible D gene (6 bases). The V and J ends lost 6 bases and 4 bases respectively, with 16 bases between them. Germline lookup yields CDR1 KGHSH and CDR2 LQKENI. The CDR3 has 15 residues. In DNA form, the CDR3 reads TGTGCCAGCTCTCAAGGACAGCCCAGAAATCAGCCCCAGCATTTT. Its translation: CASSQGQPRNQPQHF.

The chain combines TRBV4-2 with TRBJ2-5; 9 nucleotides agree with TRBD2. The germline CDR1 and CDR2 sequences are LGHNA and YNFKEQ. This CDR3 is built from 15 residues. V trimming: 5 bases; J trimming: 5 bases; junction bases outside the gene matches: 9. DNA of the CDR3: TGTGCCAGCAGCTTTTCGGCGGGAGGGTTGGAGACCCAGTACTTC. It is translated as CASSFSAGGLETQYF.

The V gene is TRBV19, the J gene TRBJ2-7; TRBD2 is a possible D gene (5 bases). V was clipped by 1 base and J by 2 bases, with 15 bases between them. CDR3 size: 16 residues. Germline CDR1 is LNHDA and CDR2 is SQIVND (reference sequence). The CDR3 coding sequence is TGTGCCAGTAGTATAGTTCTCGGACTCTCAACCTACGAGCAGTACTTC. Residues: CASSIVLGLSTYEQYF. Supplemented by reference TRBV19 and TRBJ2-7, the full variable domain reads DGGITQSPKYLFRKEGQNVTLSCEQNLNHDAMYWYRQDPGQGLRLIYYSQIVNDFQKGDIAEGYSVSREKKESFPLTVTSAQKNPTAFYLCASSIVLGLSTYEQYFGPGTRLTVT.

This rearrangement joins TRBV15 to TRBJ1-6, with D possibly TRBD1 on 6 matching bases. This CDR3 is built from 14 residues. Trimming removed 3 bases at V and 7 bases at J, with 10 bases between. Germline V gene lookup returns CDR1 LNHNV and CDR2 YYDKDF (reference sequence). CDR3 DNA: TGTGCCACCAGCAGCCGACAGGACAATTCACCCCTCCACTTT. Protein sequence: CATSSRQDNSPLHF. Full variable domain (missing parts from reference TRBV15 and TRBJ1-6): DAMVIQNPRYQVTQFGKPVTLSCSQTLNHNVMYWYQQKSSQAPKLLFHYYDKDFNNEADTPDNFQSRRPNTSFCFLDIRSPGLGDTAMYLCATSSRQDNSPLHFGNGTRLTVT.

This chain joins TRBV29-1 and TRBJ1-1; D ambiguous. The CDR3 length is 12 residues. Germline CDR1 and CDR2: SQVTM and ANQGSEA. V was clipped by 4 bases and J by 3 bases, with 9 bases between them. The CDR3 is CSVAQRDTEAFF. CDR3 in DNA: TGCAGCGTTGCCCAGAGGGACACTGAAGCTTTCTTT.

This clone was detected a few times. The chain uses TRBV30 and TRBJ1-3; no reliable D call. Germline lookup yields CDR1 GTSNPN and CDR2 SVGIG (reference sequence). The V gene lost 1 base and the J gene lost 4 bases, with 8 bases spanning the gap. This CDR3 is 13 amino acids long. The CDR3 region is CAWSGSGGNTIYF. CDR3 coding DNA: TGTGCCTGGAGTGGGTCGGGGGGAAACACCATATATTTT.

J is TRBJ2-7 and V is TRBV6-1; no definite D call. The V end lost 2 bases, the J end lost 1 base, and 12 bases lay between the germline ends. From germline, CDR1 is MNHNS and CDR2 SASEGT. The CDR3 sequence is 15 residues long. The CDR3: CASSEPAAASYEQYF. Written as DNA, the CDR3 is TGTGCCAGCAGTGAACCTGCTGCGGCTTCCTACGAGCAGTACTTC.

The gene calls are TRBV2 and TRBJ1-1, with a weak D call TRBD1 (6 bases). Germline CDR1 SNHLY, CDR2 FYNNEI. The CDR3 spans 14 residues. V was trimmed by 5 bases and J by 4 bases, leaving 14 bases between them. In nucleotides, the CDR3 is TGTGCCAGCAGTCCTCGGCCACAGGGCACTGAAGCTTTCTTT. It encodes CASSPRPQGTEAFF.

CDR3 nucleotide sequence: TGTGCCAGCAGTGATGGGGACTCAAGGGCTGAGCAGTTCTTC. It yields the protein CASSDGDSRAEQFF. This chain links TRBV6-1 with TRBJ2-1, with D tentatively TRBD2 (6 bases). Germline V gene lookup returns CDR1 MNHNS and CDR2 SASEGT. CDR3 length equals 14 residues. With 3 bases removed from V and 9 bases from J, the gap between germline ends came to 15 bases.

The J gene is TRBJ1-2, the V gene TRBV4-1; D is perhaps TRBD1 (6 bases). Germline V gene data show CDR1 as MGHRA and CDR2 as YSYEKL. V was trimmed by 0 bases and J by 2 bases, leaving 19 bases between them. This CDR3 has 18 amino acids. The CDR3 reads CASSQESKGAGANYGYTF. The CDR3 bases are TGCGCCAGCAGCCAAGAGTCTAAGGGCGCAGGGGCGAACTATGGCTACACCTTC.

The J gene is TRBJ2-4, the V gene TRBV29-1; 13 positions agree with TRBD2. The CDR3 has 20 residues. J gave up 1 base and V 0 bases, and 12 bases lay outside the gene matches. Germline CDR1 reads SQVTM; CDR2 reads ANQGSEA. The CDR3 loop is CSVEDVGGLAGRAAKNIQYF. The CDR3 DNA is TGCAGCGTTGAAGATGTCGGGGGACTAGCGGGGAGGGCGGCCAAAAACATTCAGTACTTC.

In its sample, this clone was seen once. This chain connects TRBV6-6 to TRBJ2-1, with 7 bases that match TRBD2. The CDR3 loop spans 16 amino acids. Per the germline V gene, CDR1 is MNHNY and CDR2 is SVGAGI (reference sequence). The J segment lost 5 bases and the V segment lost 7 bases, leaving 14 bases of the junction unmatched. The CDR3 is CASIDGSASGNNEQFF. CDR3 coding DNA: TGTGCCAGCATCGATGGTTCGGCTAGCGGAAACAATGAGCAGTTCTTC.

The chain carries TRBV4-3 and TRBJ1-2, with TRBD1 matching over 7 bases. The CDR3 covers 15 residues. Per germline, CDR1 LGHNA and CDR2 YSLEER. J gave up 5 bases and V 1 base, and 7 bases lay outside the gene matches. DNA of the CDR3: TGCGCCAGCAGCCAAGGCAGGACAGGATTATATGGCTACACCTTC. Amino acid sequence: CASSQGRTGLYGYTF.

In its sample, this clone was seen once. The chain combines TRBV6-2 or TRBV6-3 with TRBJ2-2, with TRBD2 matching over 9 bases. The CDR3 is 15 amino acids. Germline values: CDR1 MNHEY, CDR2 SVGEGT. After removal of 3 bases from V and 7 bases from J, the junction contained 6 bases not matched to a gene. This CDR3 reads CASSYSGSRGGELFF. For the CDR3, the DNA is TGTGCCAGCAGTTATAGCGGGAGTCGGGGCGGGGAGCTGTTTTTT.

This clone was found once. The CDR3 nucleotides read TGTGCCAGCAGCGTAGAGGCGGGAGGTTATGGCTACACCTTC. This translates into CASSVEAGGYGYTF. The chain is built from TRBV9 and TRBJ1-2; no firm D call. Per the germline V gene, CDR1 is SGDLS and CDR2 is YYNGEE. Trimming left V 0 bases short and J 5 bases short, with 11 bases between. This CDR3 has 14 amino acids. The variable domain in full, with the rest retrieved from reference TRBV9 and TRBJ1-2, is DSGVTQTPKHLITATGQRVTLRCSPRSGDLSVYWYQQSLDQGLQFLIQYYNGEERAKGNILERFSAQQFPDLHSELNLSSLELGDSALYFCASSVEAGGYGYTFGSGTRLTVV.

The rearrangement joins TRBV24-1 to TRBJ1-5; a weak D match, TRBD1 (5 bases). V was shortened by 3 bases and J by 1 base, with 12 bases between the two germline ends. Germline assignment: CDR1 KGHDR and CDR2 SFDVKD. This CDR3 has 16 residues. CDR3 sequence (DNA): TGTGCCACCAGTGATCCCGGGGACTCCAGCAATCAGCCCCAGCATTTT. This codes for CATSDPGDSSNQPQHF.

This clone was found once. The chain couples TRBV7-2 to TRBJ2-2; TRBD2 matches 7 bases. The germline V gene has CDR1 SGHTA and CDR2 FQGNSA. V lost 4 bases to trimming and J lost 1 base; unmatched junction nucleotides: 6. The CDR3 contains 16 residues. The CDR3 sequence is CASSSSGARNTGELFF. The CDR3, as DNA: TGTGCCAGCAGCTCAAGCGGGGCCCGGAACACCGGGGAGCTGTTTTTT.

J is TRBJ2-1 and V is TRBV24-1, with 9 positions matching TRBD2. V lost 2 bases and J lost 1; bases outside the gene matches: 8. CDR1 is KGHDR, CDR2 SFDVKD, per germline. CDR3 length equals 18 residues. CDR3 nucleotides: TGTGCCACCAGTGATTGGGGTAGCGGGAGCCGTTCCTACAATGAGCAGTTCTTC. Its translation: CATSDWGSGSRSYNEQFF.

The gene calls are TRBV5-4 and TRBJ2-3; D is perhaps TRBD1 (6 bases). Germline V gene sequence: CDR1 SGHNT, CDR2 YYREEE (reference sequence). The CDR3 runs to 16 residues. V was clipped by 2 bases and J by 3 bases, with 16 bases between them. The CDR3 DNA follows: TGTGCCAGCAGCTTCGGGACACCGTTAGAAACAGATACGCAGTATTTT. Protein: CASSFGTPLETDTQYF.

The genes are TRBV11-2 and TRBJ2-1; 11 nucleotides agree with TRBD2. This CDR3 comprises 15 residues. Unmatched junction bases numbered 8, after V lost 6 bases and J lost 7 bases. Germline V gene lookup returns CDR1 SGHAT and CDR2 FQNNGV. The CDR3 sequence: CASRTGASGRNEQFF. CDR3 in DNA: TGTGCCAGCAGGACTGGGGCTAGCGGGAGGAATGAGCAGTTCTTC.

The chain carries TRBV12-3 or TRBV12-4 and TRBJ1-2; D remains ambiguous. The CDR3 consists of 12 residues. V was pared by 3 bases and J by 2 bases, with 4 bases between. The CDR3 DNA sequence: TGTGCCAGCAGTTTGCGGAACTATGGCTACACCTTC. It translates to CASSLRNYGYTF.

The rearrangement joins TRBV7-2 to TRBJ1-5, with D maybe TRBD1 (6 bases). The CDR3 loop spans 16 amino acids. Germline V gives CDR1 SGHTA, CDR2 FQGNSA. The V and J ends lost 3 bases and 6 bases respectively, with 18 bases between them. The CDR3 DNA is TGTGCCAGCAGCTTGAGCCCATACAGGGTCAGTCAGCCCCAGCATTTT. Encoded protein: CASSLSPYRVSQPQHF.